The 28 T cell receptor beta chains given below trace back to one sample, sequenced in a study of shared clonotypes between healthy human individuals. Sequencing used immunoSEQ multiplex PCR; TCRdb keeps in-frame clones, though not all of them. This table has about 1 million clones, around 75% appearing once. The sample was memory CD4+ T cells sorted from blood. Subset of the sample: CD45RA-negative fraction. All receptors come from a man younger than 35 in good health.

The CDR3 spells CASSVQGSGTEAFF. The CDR3 DNA follows: TGTGCCAGCAGCGTTCAGGGGTCGGGAACTGAAGCTTTCTTT. This chain connects TRBV9 to TRBJ1-1, with D possibly being TRBD1 (6 bases). V lost 2 bases and J lost 5, with 13 bases in between. This CDR3 comprises 14 residues. Germline V gene data show CDR1 as SGDLS and CDR2 as YYNGEE.

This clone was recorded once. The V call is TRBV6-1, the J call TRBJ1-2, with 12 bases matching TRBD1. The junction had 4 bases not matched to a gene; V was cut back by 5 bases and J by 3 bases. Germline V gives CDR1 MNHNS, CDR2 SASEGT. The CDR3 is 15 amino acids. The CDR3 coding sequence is TGTGCCAGCAGTTCGGGACAGGGGGCCCACTATGGCTACACCTTC. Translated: CASSSGQGAHYGYTF.

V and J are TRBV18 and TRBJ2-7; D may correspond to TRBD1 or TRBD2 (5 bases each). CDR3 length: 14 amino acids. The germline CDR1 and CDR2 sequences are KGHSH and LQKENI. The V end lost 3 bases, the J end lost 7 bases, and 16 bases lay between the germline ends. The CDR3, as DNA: TGTGCCAGCTCACCCCCCAGGGACCCGGGGGAGCAGTACTTC. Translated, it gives CASSPPRDPGEQYF.

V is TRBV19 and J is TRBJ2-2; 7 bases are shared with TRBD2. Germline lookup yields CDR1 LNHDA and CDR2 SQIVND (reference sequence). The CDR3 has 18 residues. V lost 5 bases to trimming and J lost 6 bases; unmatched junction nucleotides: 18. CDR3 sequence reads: CASSPQGRWTAGAGELFF. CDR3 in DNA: TGTGCCAGTAGTCCCCAGGGACGTTGGACTGCGGGAGCCGGGGAGCTGTTTTTT.

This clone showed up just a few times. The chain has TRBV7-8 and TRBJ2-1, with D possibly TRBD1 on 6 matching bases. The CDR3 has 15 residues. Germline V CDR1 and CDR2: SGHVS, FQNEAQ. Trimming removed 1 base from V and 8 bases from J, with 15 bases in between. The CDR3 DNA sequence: TGTGCCAGCAGCTTAGGCGCCTCCAGGGGCGATGAGCAGTTCTTC. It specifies CASSLGASRGDEQFF.

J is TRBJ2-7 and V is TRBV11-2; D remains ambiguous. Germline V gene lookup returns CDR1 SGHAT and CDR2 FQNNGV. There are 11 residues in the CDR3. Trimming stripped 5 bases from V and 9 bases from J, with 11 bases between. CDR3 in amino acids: CASSPSGGQYF. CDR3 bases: TGTGCCAGCAGCCCATCCGGCGGGCAGTACTTC.

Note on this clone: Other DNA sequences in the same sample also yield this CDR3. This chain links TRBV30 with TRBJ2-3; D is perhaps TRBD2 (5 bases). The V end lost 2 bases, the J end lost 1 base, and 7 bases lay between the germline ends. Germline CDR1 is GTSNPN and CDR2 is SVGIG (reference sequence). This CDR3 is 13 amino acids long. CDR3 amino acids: CAWSPGGTDTQYF. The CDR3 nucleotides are TGTGCCTGGAGTCCCGGGGGCACAGATACGCAGTATTTT.

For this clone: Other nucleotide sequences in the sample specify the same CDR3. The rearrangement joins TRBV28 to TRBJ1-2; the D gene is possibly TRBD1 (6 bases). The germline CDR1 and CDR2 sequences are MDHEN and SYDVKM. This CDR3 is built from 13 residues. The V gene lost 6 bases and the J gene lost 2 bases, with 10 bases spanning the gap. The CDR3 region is CASSSTGNYGYTF. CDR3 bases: TGTGCCAGCAGCAGTACAGGGAACTATGGCTACACCTTC.

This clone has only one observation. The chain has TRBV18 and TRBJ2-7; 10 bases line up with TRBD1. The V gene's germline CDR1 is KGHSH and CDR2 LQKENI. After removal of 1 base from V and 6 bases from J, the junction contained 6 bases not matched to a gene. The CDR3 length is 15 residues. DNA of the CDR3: TGTGCCAGCTCACCACGGGGGACAGGGGAATCCGAGCAGTACTTC. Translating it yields CASSPRGTGESEQYF.

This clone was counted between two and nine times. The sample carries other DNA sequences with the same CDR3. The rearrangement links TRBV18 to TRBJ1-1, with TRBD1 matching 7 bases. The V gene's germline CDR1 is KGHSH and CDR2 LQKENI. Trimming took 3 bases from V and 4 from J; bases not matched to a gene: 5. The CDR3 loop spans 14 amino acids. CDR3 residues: CASSPLTGTTEAFF. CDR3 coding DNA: TGTGCCAGCTCACCCCTGACAGGGACCACTGAAGCTTTCTTT.

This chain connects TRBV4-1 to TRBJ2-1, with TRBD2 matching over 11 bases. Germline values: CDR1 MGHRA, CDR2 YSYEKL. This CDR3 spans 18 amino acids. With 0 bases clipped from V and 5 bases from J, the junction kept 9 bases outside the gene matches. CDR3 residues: CASSQEAIAGGPHNEQFF. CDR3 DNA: TGCGCCAGCAGCCAAGAAGCAATAGCGGGGGGGCCTCACAATGAGCAGTTCTTC.

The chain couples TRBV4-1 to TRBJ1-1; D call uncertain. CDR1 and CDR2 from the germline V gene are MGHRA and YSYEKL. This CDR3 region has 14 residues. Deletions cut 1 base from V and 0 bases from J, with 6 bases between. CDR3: CASSQGNMNTEAFF. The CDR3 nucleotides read TGCGCCAGCAGCCAAGGCAATATGAACACTGAAGCTTTCTTT.

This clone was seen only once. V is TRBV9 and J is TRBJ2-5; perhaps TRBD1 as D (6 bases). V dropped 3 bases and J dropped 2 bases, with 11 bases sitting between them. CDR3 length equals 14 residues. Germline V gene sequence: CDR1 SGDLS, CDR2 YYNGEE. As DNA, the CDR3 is TGTGCCAGCAGCGAACAGGGCCTGCAAGAGACCCAGTACTTC. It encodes CASSEQGLQETQYF.

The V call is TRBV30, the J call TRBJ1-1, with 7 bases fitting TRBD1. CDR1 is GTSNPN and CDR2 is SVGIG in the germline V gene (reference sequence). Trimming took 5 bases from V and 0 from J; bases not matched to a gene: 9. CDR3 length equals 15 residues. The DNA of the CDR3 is TGTGCCTGGGGAAAGCGGGACAGAATGAACACTGAAGCTTTCTTT. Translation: CAWGKRDRMNTEAFF. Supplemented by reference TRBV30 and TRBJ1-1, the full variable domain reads SQTIHQWPATLVQPVGSPLSLECTVEGTSNPNLYWYRQAAGRGLQLLFYSVGIGQISSEVPQNLSASRPQDRQFILSSKKLLLSDSGFYLCAWGKRDRMNTEAFFGQGTRLTVV.

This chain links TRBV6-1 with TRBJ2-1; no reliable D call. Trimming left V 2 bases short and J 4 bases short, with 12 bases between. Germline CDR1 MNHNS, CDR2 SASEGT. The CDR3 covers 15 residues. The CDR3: CASSEMGMGYNEQFF. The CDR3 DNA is TGTGCCAGCAGTGAAATGGGAATGGGGTACAATGAGCAGTTCTTC.

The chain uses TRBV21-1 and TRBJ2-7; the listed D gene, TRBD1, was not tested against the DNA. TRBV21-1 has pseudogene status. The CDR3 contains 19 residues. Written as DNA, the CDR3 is TGTGCCAGCAGCAAAGGCAATGCAGGTAGGAACGCAAGGTCCTACGAGCAGTACTTC. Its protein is CASSKGNAGRNARSYEQYF.

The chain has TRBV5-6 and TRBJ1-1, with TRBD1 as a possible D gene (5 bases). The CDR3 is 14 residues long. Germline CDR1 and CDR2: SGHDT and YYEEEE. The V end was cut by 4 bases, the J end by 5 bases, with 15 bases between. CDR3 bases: TGTGCCAGCAGCCCTCGAGGGGCTTGGACTGAAGCTTTCTTT. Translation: CASSPRGAWTEAFF.

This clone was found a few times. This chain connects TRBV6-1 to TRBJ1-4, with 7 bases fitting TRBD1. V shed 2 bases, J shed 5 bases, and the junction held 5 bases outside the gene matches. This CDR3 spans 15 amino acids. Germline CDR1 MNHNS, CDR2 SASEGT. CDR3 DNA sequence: TGTGCCAGCAGTGAACCCTCAGGGGGGAATGAAAAACTGTTTTTT. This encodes CASSEPSGGNEKLFF.

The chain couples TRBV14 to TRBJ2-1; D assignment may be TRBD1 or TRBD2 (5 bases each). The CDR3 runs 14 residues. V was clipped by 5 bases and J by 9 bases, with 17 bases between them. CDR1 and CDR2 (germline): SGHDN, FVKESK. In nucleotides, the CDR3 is TGTGCCAGCAGCATGCCCGGGACCTCGGGTGAGCAGTTCTTC. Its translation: CASSMPGTSGEQFF.

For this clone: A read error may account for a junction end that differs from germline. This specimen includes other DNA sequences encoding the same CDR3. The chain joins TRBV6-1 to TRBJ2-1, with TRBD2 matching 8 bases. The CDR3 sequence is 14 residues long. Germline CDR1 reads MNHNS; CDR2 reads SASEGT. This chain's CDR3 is CASSGSGSGNEQFF. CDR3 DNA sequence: TGCGCCAGCAGTGGGAGCGGGAGTGGGAATGAGCAGTTCTTC.

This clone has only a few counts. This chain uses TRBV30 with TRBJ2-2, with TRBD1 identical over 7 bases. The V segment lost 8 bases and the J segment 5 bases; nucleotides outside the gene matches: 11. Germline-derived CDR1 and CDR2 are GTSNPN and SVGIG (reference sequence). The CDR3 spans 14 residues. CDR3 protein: CARTPLQGTGELFF. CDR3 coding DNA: TGTGCCCGGACCCCATTACAGGGGACCGGGGAGCTGTTTTTT.

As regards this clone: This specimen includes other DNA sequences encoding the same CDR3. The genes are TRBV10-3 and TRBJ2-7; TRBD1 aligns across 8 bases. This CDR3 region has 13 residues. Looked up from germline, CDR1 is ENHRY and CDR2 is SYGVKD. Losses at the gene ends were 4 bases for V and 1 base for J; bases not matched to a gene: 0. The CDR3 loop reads CAISGTGSYEQYF. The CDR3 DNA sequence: TGTGCCATCAGTGGGACAGGGTCCTACGAGCAGTACTTC.

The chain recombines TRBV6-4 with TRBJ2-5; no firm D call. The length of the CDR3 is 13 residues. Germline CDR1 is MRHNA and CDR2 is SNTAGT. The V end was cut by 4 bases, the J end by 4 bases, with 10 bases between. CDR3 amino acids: CASSVYLGETQYF. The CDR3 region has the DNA TGTGCCAGCAGTGTTTATCTGGGAGAGACCCAGTACTTC.

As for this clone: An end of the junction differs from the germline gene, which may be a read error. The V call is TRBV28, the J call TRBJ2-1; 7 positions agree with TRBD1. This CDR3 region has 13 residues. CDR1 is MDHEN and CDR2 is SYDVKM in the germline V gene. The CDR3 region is CASILGGHNEQFF. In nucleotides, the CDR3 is TGTGCCAGCATTTTAGGGGGCCACAATGAGCAGTTCTTC.

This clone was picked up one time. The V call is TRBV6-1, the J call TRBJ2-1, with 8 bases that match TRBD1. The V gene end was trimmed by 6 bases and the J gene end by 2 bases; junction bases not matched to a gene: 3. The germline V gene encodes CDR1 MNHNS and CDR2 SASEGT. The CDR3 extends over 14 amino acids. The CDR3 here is CASSKDRAYNEQFF. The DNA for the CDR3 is TGTGCCAGCAGCAAGGACAGGGCCTACAATGAGCAGTTCTTC.

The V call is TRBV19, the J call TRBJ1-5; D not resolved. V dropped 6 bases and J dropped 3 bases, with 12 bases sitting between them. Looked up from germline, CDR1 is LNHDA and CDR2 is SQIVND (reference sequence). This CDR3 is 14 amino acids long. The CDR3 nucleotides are TGTGCCAGTAGCTCCGGACGGTCCAATCAGCCCCAGCATTTT. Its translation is CASSSGRSNQPQHF.

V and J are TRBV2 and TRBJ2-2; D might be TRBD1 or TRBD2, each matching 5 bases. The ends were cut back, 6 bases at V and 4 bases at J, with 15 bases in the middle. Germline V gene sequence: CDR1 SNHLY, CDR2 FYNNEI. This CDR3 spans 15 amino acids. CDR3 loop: CASSSQGRGTGELFF. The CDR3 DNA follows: TGTGCCAGCAGCTCTCAGGGTCGGGGCACCGGGGAGCTGTTTTTT.

The CDR3 sequence is CSSRGTSGEETQYF. DNA of the CDR3: TGCAGTTCCCGGGGGACTAGTGGGGAAGAGACCCAGTACTTC. The chain links TRBV29-1 to TRBJ2-5, with TRBD2 identical over 8 bases. CDR1 and CDR2 (germline): SQVTM, ANQGSEA. CDR3 length: 14 amino acids.